These 29 T cell receptor beta chains were all obtained from the same sample, sequenced in a study of cytomegalovirus exposure and HLA in healthy donors. The protocol was immunoSEQ multiplex PCR, while the TCRdb copy is restricted to in-frame clones and leaves out a portion. The sample lists hundreds of thousands of clones, less than 85% occurring once. The sequenced sample was PBMCs. The receptors stem from a woman aged 18-29 years in good health and CMV-seronegative.

The chain is built from TRBV13 and TRBJ2-1, with unresolved D. The CDR3 spans 16 residues. Germline CDR1 and CDR2: PRHDT and FYEKMQ (reference sequence). V shed 5 bases and J shed 4 bases, with 18 bases lying between them. CDR3 in amino acids: CASSPAGSEPYNEQFF. CDR3 coding DNA: TGTGCCAGCAGCCCAGCCGGATCGGAACCATACAATGAGCAGTTCTTC.

The J gene is TRBJ1-1, the V gene TRBV25-1, with no clear D. The V gene lost 2 bases and the J gene lost 1 base, with 5 bases spanning the gap. Looked up from germline, CDR1 is MGHDK and CDR2 is SYGVNS. The CDR3 is made up of 13 amino acids. CDR3 in amino acids: CASSEPGNTEAFF. As DNA, the CDR3 is TGTGCCAGCAGTGAACCTGGGAACACTGAAGCTTTCTTT.

The table lists this clone with a count of one. A much more abundant neighbour one base away suggests this may be a read error. Other DNA sequences within the sample encode an identical CDR3. CDR3 sequence reads: CASSRTGGNQPQHF. DNA of the CDR3: TGTGCCAGCAGCCGAACAGGGGGCAATCAGCCCCAGCATTTT. The chain combines TRBV28 with TRBJ1-5; 7 nucleotides line up with TRBD1. Trimming removed 6 bases from V and 2 bases from J; junction bases left unmatched: 4. Germline lookup yields CDR1 MDHEN and CDR2 SYDVKM. This CDR3 has 14 residues.

The chain uses TRBV28 and TRBJ2-7, with D possibly being TRBD2 (5 bases). Germline CDR1 reads MDHEN; CDR2 reads SYDVKM. Trimming stripped 3 bases from V and 0 bases from J, with 12 bases between. This CDR3 region has 15 residues. This CDR3 is CASSFKRGTSYEQYF. The DNA of the CDR3 is TGTGCCAGCAGTTTTAAACGGGGAACCTCCTACGAGCAGTACTTC.

Comments on this clone: A junction boundary mismatches the germline segment, possibly from a read error. At the DNA level, this CDR3 is encoded by other sequences in the same sample as well. This rearrangement joins TRBV2 to TRBJ2-7, with a possible D match to TRBD1 (5 bases). Germline V gives CDR1 SNHLY, CDR2 FYNNEI. The length of the CDR3 is 12 residues. This CDR3 reads CASSEGAGEQYF. The CDR3 DNA sequence: TGTGCCAGCAGCGAAGGGGCTGGCGAGCAGTACTTC. Full variable domain (missing parts from reference TRBV2 and TRBJ2-7): EPEVTQTPSHQVTQMGQEVILRCVPISNHLYFYWYRQILGQKVEFLVSFYNNEISEKSEIFDDQFSVERPDGSNFTLKIRSTKLEDSAMYFCASSEGAGEQYFGPGTRLTVT.

The chain combines TRBV4-1 with TRBJ2-1; no firm D call. The germline V gene encodes CDR1 MGHRA and CDR2 YSYEKL. Trimming cost V 0 bases and J 7 bases, with 7 bases left between them. The CDR3 has 13 amino acids. The DNA for the CDR3 is TGCGCCAGCAGCCAAGAGGTCGAAAATGAGCAGTTCTTC. Its translation is CASSQEVENEQFF.

This clone has only a few counts. This chain connects TRBV10-1 to TRBJ2-7, with a weak D call TRBD2 (5 bases). CDR1 is WNHNN and CDR2 is SYGVQD in the germline V gene (reference sequence). Trimming stripped 0 bases from V and 9 bases from J, with 12 bases between. This CDR3 spans 13 amino acids. The CDR3 sequence: CASSESLREPQYF. CDR3 DNA: TGCGCCAGCAGTGAGTCGTTGAGGGAGCCGCAGTACTTC.

There are many counts of this clone. This chain connects TRBV10-3 to TRBJ2-7; D not certain. CDR1 and CDR2 from the germline V gene are ENHRY and SYGVKD. Trimming stripped 0 bases from V and 6 bases from J, with 9 bases between. The CDR3 is 13 amino acids. The CDR3 reads CAISESLSVEQYF. The CDR3 DNA reads TGTGCCATCAGTGAGTCGTTAAGTGTCGAGCAGTACTTC.

V is TRBV28 and J is TRBJ1-1, with D hard to call. Looked up from germline, CDR1 is MDHEN and CDR2 is SYDVKM. Trimming removed 10 bases from V and 1 base from J, with 7 bases in between. The CDR3 contains 11 residues. Written as DNA, the CDR3 is TGTGCCACAACGACGAACACTGAAGCTTTCTTT. This codes for CATTTNTEAFF.

The count of this clone is one. The chain employs TRBV6-6 and TRBJ2-7; 10 nucleotides align to TRBD1. The CDR3 runs to 13 residues. V lost 8 bases, J lost 3 bases, and 4 bases stayed unmatched. CDR1 and CDR2 (germline): MNHNY, SVGAGI (reference sequence). The CDR3 protein is CASRGQGNYEQYF. The CDR3 bases are TGTGCCAGCCGGGGACAGGGGAACTACGAGCAGTACTTC.

J is TRBJ2-3 and V is TRBV5-6; the match to TRBD2 covers 10 bases. The length of the CDR3 is 17 residues. After removal of 7 bases from V and 2 bases from J, the junction contained 13 bases not matched to a gene. The germline CDR1 and CDR2 sequences are SGHDT and YYEEEE. CDR3 sequence (DNA): TGTGCCAGCCGCAGAAGGCCGGGACTAGCGCTCACAGATACGCAGTATTTT. Translated, it gives CASRRRPGLALTDTQYF. Full variable domain (outside the CDR3, taken from reference TRBV5-6 and TRBJ2-3): DAGVTQSPTHLIKTRGQQVTLRCSPKSGHDTVSWYQQALGQGPQFIFQYYEEEERQRGNFPDRFSGHQFPNYSSELNVNALLLGDSALYLCASRRRPGLALTDTQYFGPGTRLTVL.

The genes are TRBV15 and TRBJ1-5; unclear D gene. The CDR3 consists of 15 residues. The V end was cut by 0 bases, the J end by 6 bases, with 12 bases between. In germline, CDR1 is LNHNV, CDR2 YYDKDF (reference sequence). The CDR3 region has the DNA TGTGCCACCAGCAGAGATAGGCTGGCCAGTCAGCCCCAGCATTTT. Encoded protein: CATSRDRLASQPQHF.

The gene calls are TRBV6-5 and TRBJ2-1, with 9 nucleotides matching TRBD1. The CDR3 spans 15 residues. V shed 7 bases, J shed 6 bases, and the junction held 10 bases outside the gene matches. Looked up from germline, CDR1 is MNHEY and CDR2 is SVGAGI. CDR3 in amino acids: CASTPGTGIRNEQFF. In DNA, the CDR3 is TGTGCCAGCACTCCCGGGACAGGGATCCGCAATGAGCAGTTCTTC.

This clone has only a few counts. The final CDR3 position lacks the conserved phenylalanine or tryptophan, pointing to a likely read error. The DNA is omitted, as the CDR3 cannot be located on it reliably, and the CDR3 follows TCRdb's listing. The gene calls are TRBV21-1 and TRBJ2-7; the listed D gene, TRBD1, was not tested against the DNA. TRBV21-1 is a listed pseudogene. Ends included, the CDR3 has 8 residues. The CDR3 here is CASRTDPN.

The chain carries TRBV6-5 and TRBJ1-2; D remains unclear. The CDR3 covers 13 residues. CDR1 MNHEY and CDR2 SVGAGI come from the germline V gene. Trimming left V 5 bases short and J 4 bases short, with 11 bases between. The CDR3 bases are TGTGCCAGCAGTGTCGACAAATTCTATGGCTACACCTTC. Amino acid sequence: CASSVDKFYGYTF.

V usage is TRBV19 and J usage is TRBJ1-2; D might be TRBD1 (5 bases). CDR3 length: 13 residues. Per germline, CDR1 LNHDA and CDR2 SQIVND (reference sequence). V lost 10 bases to trimming and J lost 8 bases, with 20 bases between them. The CDR3 here is CATSAQGLGGYTF. The DNA for the CDR3 is TGTGCCACCTCGGCCCAGGGTTTGGGAGGCTACACCTTC.

The chain links TRBV12-5 to TRBJ2-1; 9 nucleotides agree with TRBD2. Germline CDR1 and CDR2: LGHNT and FRNRAP. This CDR3 region has 18 residues. The V gene end was trimmed by 0 bases and the J gene end by 6 bases; junction bases not matched to a gene: 12. The CDR3 DNA reads TGTGCTAGTGGTTTGGTTGTTGCGCGGGGGGGTCCGGGCAATGAGCAGTTCTTC. As protein: CASGLVVARGGPGNEQFF.

V usage is TRBV5-1 and J usage is TRBJ2-3; 10 nucleotides line up with TRBD2. The V gene's germline CDR1 is SGHRS and CDR2 YFSETQ. V gave up 3 bases and J gave up 4 bases; unmatched junction bases: 11. This CDR3 contains 17 residues. The CDR3 here is CASSYFLAGEGADTQYF. CDR3 in DNA: TGCGCCAGCAGCTACTTTCTAGCGGGAGAAGGCGCAGATACGCAGTATTTT.

The CDR3 here is CASSYSRAGGGEKLFF. In DNA form, the CDR3 reads TGTGCCAGCAGTTACTCGAGGGCAGGGGGCGGGGAAAAACTGTTTTTT. This chain joins TRBV6-6 and TRBJ1-4; 8 bases agree with TRBD1. Germline values: CDR1 MNHNY, CDR2 SVGAGI (reference sequence). The ends lost 0 bases at V and 8 bases at J; junction bases unmatched: 8. This CDR3 is 16 amino acids long.

The rearrangement uses TRBV29-1 and TRBJ2-4, with 7 bases matching TRBD2. The CDR3 contains 13 residues. Germline V gene data show CDR1 as SQVTM and CDR2 as ANQGSEA. After removal of 3 bases from V and 1 base from J, the junction contained 0 bases not matched to a gene. CDR3 sequence: CSVDGGAKNIQYF. CDR3 nucleotides: TGCAGCGTTGACGGGGGGGCCAAAAACATTCAGTACTTC. Supplemented by reference TRBV29-1 and TRBJ2-4, the full variable domain reads SAVISQKPSRDICQRGTSLTIQCQVDSQVTMMFWYRQQPGQSLTLIATANQGSEATYESGFVIDKFPISRPNLTFSTLTVSNMSPEDSSIYLCSVDGGAKNIQYFGAGTRLSVL.

This chain uses TRBV7-8 with TRBJ1-1; 8 positions match TRBD1. V shed 3 bases and J 5 bases; nucleotides not matched to a gene: 8. From germline, CDR1 is SGHVS and CDR2 FQNEAQ. The CDR3 has 15 residues. CDR3 protein: CASSFLGTGNTEAFF. The CDR3 region has the DNA TGTGCCAGCAGCTTCCTCGGGACAGGTAATACTGAAGCTTTCTTT.

This CDR3 is CASSLGRIRNTEAFF. CDR3 coding DNA: TGTGCCAGCAGCTTGGGACGGATCCGGAACACTGAAGCTTTCTTT. The J gene is TRBJ1-1, the V gene TRBV5-4; D is unresolved. Germline lookup yields CDR1 SGHNT and CDR2 YYREEE (reference sequence). V was shortened by 0 bases and J by 1 base, with 10 bases between the two germline ends. The CDR3 runs 15 residues.

V gene TRBV30 combines with J gene TRBJ2-3; a possible D gene is TRBD2 (5 bases). CDR3 length equals 14 residues. Germline CDR1 and CDR2: GTSNPN and SVGIG (reference sequence). Written as DNA, the CDR3 is TGTGCAGTGGAACGCGTCTCCAGAGGGGATACGCAGTATTTT. It yields the protein CAVERVSRGDTQYF.

This clone was counted many times. The same CDR3 can be traced to other DNA sequences in this sample. This chain uses TRBV20-1 with TRBJ2-5; D uncertain. Germline values: CDR1 DFQATT, CDR2 SNEGSKA (reference sequence). The V gene lost 3 bases and the J gene lost 3 bases, with 5 bases spanning the gap. The CDR3 runs 11 residues. The CDR3 region has the DNA TGCAGTGCTAGCCCAAAAGAGACCCAGTACTTC. This encodes CSASPKETQYF.

V is TRBV13 and J is TRBJ2-4, with TRBD1 matching over 9 bases. CDR1 and CDR2 from the germline V gene are PRHDT and FYEKMQ (reference sequence). The length of the CDR3 is 16 residues. With 4 bases clipped from V and 3 bases from J, the junction kept 7 bases outside the gene matches. The CDR3 sequence: CASSSLQGAGKNIQYF. The CDR3 DNA reads TGTGCCAGCAGCTCCTTACAGGGGGCTGGCAAAAACATTCAGTACTTC.

As regards this clone: Other DNA sequences of this sample code for an identical CDR3. The rearrangement joins TRBV30 to TRBJ1-1; no reliable D call. Germline V gene sequence: CDR1 GTSNPN, CDR2 SVGIG (reference sequence). V lost 1 base to trimming and J lost 1 base, with 10 bases between them. This CDR3 has 14 residues. The CDR3 sequence: CAWSAGRRNTEAFF. CDR3 in DNA: TGTGCCTGGAGTGCCGGACGGAGGAACACTGAAGCTTTCTTT. Together with reference TRBV30 and TRBJ1-1, the CDR3 gives the full variable domain: SQTIHQWPATLVQPVGSPLSLECTVEGTSNPNLYWYRQAAGRGLQLLFYSVGIGQISSEVPQNLSASRPQDRQFILSSKKLLLSDSGFYLCAWSAGRRNTEAFFGQGTRLTVV.

The chain couples TRBV6-5 to TRBJ1-5, with D maybe TRBD1 (5 bases). Per germline, CDR1 MNHEY and CDR2 SVGAGI. Deletions cut 2 bases from V and 5 bases from J, with 10 bases between. The CDR3 has 14 residues. CDR3 amino acids: CASSYDPGYQPQHF. CDR3 in DNA: TGTGCCAGCAGTTACGATCCAGGGTATCAGCCCCAGCATTTT.

The chain couples TRBV6-5 to TRBJ1-1; TRBD1 matches at 7 bases. This CDR3 is built from 14 residues. The germline gives CDR1 MNHEY, CDR2 SVGAGI. The trim removed 2 bases at V and 5 bases at J, leaving 5 bases unmatched. For the CDR3, the DNA is TGTGCCAGCAGTTACGGGCAGGGGGTAACTGAAGCTTTCTTT. This sequence encodes CASSYGQGVTEAFF.

The chain employs TRBV5-5 and TRBJ2-5, with D maybe TRBD1 (6 bases). In germline, CDR1 is SGHKS, CDR2 YYEKEE (reference sequence). V was trimmed by 2 bases and J by 2 bases, leaving 7 bases between them. This CDR3 region has 13 residues. The CDR3 protein is CASSFGQQETQYF. CDR3 nucleotides: TGTGCCAGCAGCTTCGGACAGCAAGAGACCCAGTACTTC. The whole variable domain, remainder taken from reference TRBV5-5 and TRBJ2-5, is DAGVTQSPTHLIKTRGQQVTLRCSPISGHKSVSWYQQVLGQGPQFIFQYYEKEERGRGNFPDRFSARQFPNYSSELNVNALLLGDSALYLCASSFGQQETQYFGPGTRLLVL.